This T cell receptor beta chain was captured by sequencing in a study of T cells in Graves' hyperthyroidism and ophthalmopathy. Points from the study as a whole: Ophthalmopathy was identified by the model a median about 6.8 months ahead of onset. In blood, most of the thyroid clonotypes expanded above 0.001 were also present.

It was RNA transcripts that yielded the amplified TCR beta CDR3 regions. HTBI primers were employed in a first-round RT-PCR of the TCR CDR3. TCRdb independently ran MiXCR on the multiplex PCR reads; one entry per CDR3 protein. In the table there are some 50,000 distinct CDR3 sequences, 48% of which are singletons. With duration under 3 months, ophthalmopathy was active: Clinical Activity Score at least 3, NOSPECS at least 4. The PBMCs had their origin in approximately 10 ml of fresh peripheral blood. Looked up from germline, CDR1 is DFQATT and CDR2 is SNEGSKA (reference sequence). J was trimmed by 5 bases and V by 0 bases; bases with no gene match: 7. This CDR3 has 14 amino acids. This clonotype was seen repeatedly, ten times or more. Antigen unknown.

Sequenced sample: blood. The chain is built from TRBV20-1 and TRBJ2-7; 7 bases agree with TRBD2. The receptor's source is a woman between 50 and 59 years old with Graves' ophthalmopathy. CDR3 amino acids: CSARDGGVSNEQYF. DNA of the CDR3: TGCAGTGCTAGAGATGGGGGGGTGAGCAACGAGCAGTACTTC.